Listed below are T cell receptor beta chains from one sample, sequenced in a study of cytomegalovirus exposure and HLA in healthy donors. Repertoires were generated with immunoSEQ multiplex PCR, while TCRdb's copy carries only in-frame clones and drops some. Seen here are about 65,000 clones, around 62% observed once, and the top ten hold 2.8%. The sample consisted of PBMCs. The receptors here all came from a man aged 25-40 years in good health and CMV-seronegative. Both conserved end residues are part of each CDR3. A D gene is named only where the DNA matches it firmly. Size is omitted from some rows. Given values are once, few, many or a class for expanded clones.

j_gene | d_gene | v_gene | abundance | CDR3aa | CDR3nt
TRBJ1-5 | NA | TRBV19 | NA | CASSITGFRQPQHF | TGTGCCAGTAGTATCACGGGGTTCCGTCAGCCCCAGCATTTT
TRBJ2-7 | TRBD2 | TRBV5-1 | few | CASTTAGGFDEQYF | TGCGCCAGCACCACAGCGGGGGGCTTCGACGAGCAGTACTTC
TRBJ2-3 | TRBD2 | TRBV2 | NA | CAAHESGGATDTQYF | TGTGCCGCTCATGAGAGCGGGGGGGCCACAGATACGCAGTATTTT
TRBJ2-5 | TRBD2 | TRBV5-4 | NA | CASSRGTNQETQYF | TGTGCCAGCAGCCGGGGGACTAACCAAGAGACCCAGTACTTC
TRBJ2-7 | TRBD2 | TRBV4-1 | NA | CASSQEPGLGYEQYF | TGCGCCAGCAGCCAAGAGCCGGGACTAGGGTACGAGCAGTACTTC
TRBJ1-5 | NA | TRBV9 | few | CASSPGWGGGQPQHF | TGTGCCAGCAGCCCAGGGTGGGGAGGCGGTCAGCCCCAGCATTTT
TRBJ2-5 | NA | TRBV7-9 | NA | CASSVRDWETQYF | TGTGCCAGCAGCGTCCGGGACTGGGAGACCCAGTACTTC
TRBJ1-1 | NA | TRBV5-1 | once | CASRIESSTEAFF | TGCGCCAGCAGGATTGAGAGTAGCACTGAAGCTTTCTTT
TRBJ2-4 | TRBD1 | TRBV6-4 | NA | CASSDKGGQGDIQYF | TGTGCCAGCAGTGACAAGGGGGGACAGGGGGACATTCAGTACTTC
TRBJ2-1 | TRBD2 | TRBV9 | NA | CASSVARGAYEQFF | TGTGCCAGCAGCGTAGCGCGGGGGGCCTATGAGCAGTTCTTC
TRBJ1-1 | NA | TRBV6-4 | NA | CASRMDTWNTEAFF | TGTGCCAGCAGAATGGACACCTGGAACACTGAAGCTTTCTTT
TRBJ2-7 | NA | TRBV30 | NA | CARSPLAGEQYF | TGTGCCCGGAGTCCTCTGGCAGGCGAGCAGTACTTC
TRBJ2-1 | NA | TRBV5-6 | few | CASSLSDEQFF | TGTGCCAGCAGCTTGTCGGATGAGCAGTTCTTC
TRBJ2-1 | NA | TRBV10-1 | NA | CASSRPSEGIGRVEQFF | TGCGCCAGCAGTAGGCCTAGCGAAGGGATCGGGCGGGTTGAGCAGTTCTTC
TRBJ2-5 | TRBD1 | TRBV4-1 | NA | CASSQTGTGQEETQYF | TGCGCCAGCAGCCAAACCGGGACAGGCCAAGAAGAGACCCAGTACTTC
TRBJ2-3 | NA | TRBV7-2 | NA | CASSSRADTQYF | TGTGCCAGCAGCTCCCGAGCAGATACGCAGTATTTT
TRBJ2-7 | NA | TRBV7-2 | few | CASSWSAYEQYF | TGTGCCAGCAGCTGGAGTGCCTACGAGCAGTACTTC
TRBJ2-1 | NA | TRBV2 | NA | CASTNEQFF | TGTGCCAGTACAAATGAGCAGTTCTTC
TRBJ1-1 | NA | TRBV7-9 | few | CASSPRAPSTEAFF | TGTGCCAGCAGCCCCAGGGCTCCGAGCACTGAAGCTTTCTTT
TRBJ2-5 | NA | TRBV7-2 | NA | CASSPGETQYF | TGTGCCAGCAGCCCCGGAGAGACCCAGTACTTC
TRBJ2-3 | TRBD1 | TRBV4-1 | NA | CASSHKDRGSRSDTQYF | TGCGCCAGCAGCCATAAAGACAGGGGGTCAAGGTCAGATACGCAGTATTTT
TRBJ1-5 | TRBD1 | TRBV4-2 | few | CASSQAPGQGGVGNQPQHF | TGTGCCAGCAGCCAAGCCCCGGGACAGGGGGGAGTTGGCAATCAGCCCCAGCATTTT
TRBJ2-7 | TRBD1 | TRBV7-9 | NA | CASSKGQVGIYEQYF | TGTGCCAGCAGCAAGGGACAGGTGGGGATCTACGAGCAGTACTTC
TRBJ2-7 | NA | TRBV7-2 | NA | CASSLGGVGEQYF | TGTGCCAGCAGCTTAGGGGGGGTCGGCGAGCAGTACTTC
TRBJ2-7 | TRBD2 | TRBV11-2 | NA | CASSLWRGSYEQYF | TGTGCCAGCAGCTTATGGCGGGGGTCCTACGAGCAGTACTTC
TRBJ1-1 | TRBD1 | TRBV19 | NA | CASRQGAHTEAFF | TGTGCCAGTAGGCAGGGGGCGCACACTGAAGCTTTCTTT
TRBJ1-1 | NA | TRBV30 | NA | CAWSLTRGTEAFF | TGTGCCTGGAGTCTGACGAGAGGCACTGAAGCTTTCTTT
TRBJ1-5 | NA | TRBV2 | few | CASSLIEIQPQHF | TGTGCCAGCAGCTTAATAGAGATTCAGCCCCAGCATTTT
TRBJ1-2 | TRBD1 | TRBV30 | NA | CAWSAKSVRDRSYYGYTF | TGTGCCTGGAGTGCGAAATCAGTACGGGACAGATCTTACTATGGCTACACCTTC
TRBJ1-2 | TRBD1 | TRBV15 | NA | CATSRDLGTVDYGYTF | TGTGCCACCAGCAGAGATCTCGGGACAGTGGACTATGGCTACACCTTC
TRBJ1-4 | NA | TRBV4-1 | NA | CASSRHKKIENEKLFF | TGCGCCAGCAGCCGACATAAGAAGATCGAGAATGAAAAACTGTTTTTT
TRBJ2-7 | NA | TRBV14 | NA | CASSQGETNSYEQYF | TGTGCCAGCAGCCAAGGGGAGACTAACTCCTACGAGCAGTACTTC
TRBJ1-6 | NA | TRBV5-4 | NA | CASSLGGGLSYNSPLHF | TGTGCCAGCAGCTTGGGCGGGGGACTGTCATATAATTCACCCCTCCACTTT
TRBJ2-7 | TRBD1 | TRBV10-3 | NA | CAISVDRAYEQYF | TGTGCCATCAGTGTTGACAGGGCCTACGAGCAGTACTTC
TRBJ2-7 | NA | TRBV29-1 | NA | CSVTSIGRAYEQYF | TGCAGCGTCACCTCCATCGGCAGGGCCTACGAGCAGTACTTC
TRBJ1-2 | NA | TRBV9 | NA | CASSVSRGQDYGYTF | TGTGCCAGCAGCGTATCCAGGGGACAAGACTATGGCTACACCTTC
TRBJ1-4 | TRBD1 | TRBV15 | NA | CATSRDRDRNEKLFF | TGTGCCACCAGCAGAGACCGGGACAGGAATGAAAAACTGTTTTTT
TRBJ1-2 | NA | TRBV27 | few | CASSLSRGNYGYTF | TGTGCCAGCAGTTTATCTCGGGGAAACTATGGCTACACCTTC
TRBJ1-2 | NA | TRBV30 | NA | CAWSVQGRYGYTF | TGTGCCTGGAGTGTACAGGGACGCTATGGCTACACCTTC
TRBJ2-5 | TRBD2 | TRBV5-6 | NA | CASSGEGLAGEETQYF | TGTGCCAGCAGCGGCGAGGGACTAGCGGGGGAAGAGACCCAGTACTTC
TRBJ2-3 | NA | TRBV30 | NA | CAWSLGNTDTQYF | TGTGCCTGGAGTCTAGGAAACACAGATACGCAGTATTTT
TRBJ2-1 | TRBD2 | TRBV6-6 | NA | CASRRGLALLEQFF | TGTGCCAGCAGGAGAGGACTAGCCCTATTAGAGCAGTTCTTC
TRBJ1-1 | NA | TRBV4-1 | few | CASSQEWRPNTEAFF | TGCGCCAGCAGCCAAGAGTGGAGGCCGAACACTGAAGCTTTCTTT
TRBJ2-5 | NA | TRBV27 | NA | CASPHPTATQYF | TGTGCCAGCCCCCACCCGACAGCTACCCAGTACTTC
TRBJ2-5 | TRBD2 | TRBV7-2 | NA | CASSRTSQETQYF | TGTGCCAGCAGCCGGACTAGCCAAGAGACCCAGTACTTC
TRBJ1-2 | NA | TRBV18 | few | CASSPPDSYGYTF | TGTGCCAGCTCACCACCGGACAGCTATGGCTACACCTTC